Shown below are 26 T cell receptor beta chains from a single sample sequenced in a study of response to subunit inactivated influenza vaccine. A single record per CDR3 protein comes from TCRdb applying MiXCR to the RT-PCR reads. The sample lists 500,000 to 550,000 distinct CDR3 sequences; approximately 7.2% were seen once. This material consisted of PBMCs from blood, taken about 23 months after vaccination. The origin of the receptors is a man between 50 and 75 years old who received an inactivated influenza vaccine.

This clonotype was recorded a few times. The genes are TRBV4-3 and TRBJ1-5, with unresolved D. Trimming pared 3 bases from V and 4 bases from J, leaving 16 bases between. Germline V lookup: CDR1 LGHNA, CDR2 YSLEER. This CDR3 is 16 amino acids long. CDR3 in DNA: TGCGCCAGCAGCCAGGGTTTGAGCTGGGGAAATCAGCCCCAGCATTTT. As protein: CASSQGLSWGNQPQHF.

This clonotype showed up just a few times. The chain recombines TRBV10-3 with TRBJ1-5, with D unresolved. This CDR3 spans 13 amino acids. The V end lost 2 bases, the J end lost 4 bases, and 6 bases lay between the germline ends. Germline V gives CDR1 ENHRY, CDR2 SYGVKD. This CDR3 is CAISEDTNQPQHF. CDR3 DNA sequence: TGTGCCATCAGTGAGGATACTAATCAGCCCCAGCATTTT.

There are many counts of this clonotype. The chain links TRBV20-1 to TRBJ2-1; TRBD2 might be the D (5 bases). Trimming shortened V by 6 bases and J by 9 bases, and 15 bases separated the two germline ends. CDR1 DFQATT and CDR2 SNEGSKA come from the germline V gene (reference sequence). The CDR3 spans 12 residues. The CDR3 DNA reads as TGCAGTGCCACGGGCGGACTTTTTGAGCAGTTCTTC. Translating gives CSATGGLFEQFF.

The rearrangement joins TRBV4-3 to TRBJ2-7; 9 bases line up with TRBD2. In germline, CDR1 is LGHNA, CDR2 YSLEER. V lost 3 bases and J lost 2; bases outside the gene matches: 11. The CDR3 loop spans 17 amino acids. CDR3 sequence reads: CASSQSRETSGPYEQYF. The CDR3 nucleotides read TGCGCCAGCAGCCAGTCGAGGGAGACTAGCGGTCCCTACGAGCAGTACTTC.

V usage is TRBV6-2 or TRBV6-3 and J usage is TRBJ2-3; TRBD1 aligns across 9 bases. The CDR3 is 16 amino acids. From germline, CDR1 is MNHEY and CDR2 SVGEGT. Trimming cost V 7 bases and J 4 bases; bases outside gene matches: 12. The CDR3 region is CASISLGQGGPDTQYF. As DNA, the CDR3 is TGTGCCAGCATTTCCTTGGGACAGGGAGGCCCAGATACGCAGTATTTT.

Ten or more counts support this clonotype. CDR3 residues: CASSITGMRGNQPQHF. CDR3 DNA: TGTGCCAGTAGTATCACAGGGATGAGGGGCAATCAGCCCCAGCATTTT. The rearrangement uses TRBV19 and TRBJ1-5, with D possibly being TRBD1 (6 bases). The CDR3 loop spans 16 amino acids. Trimming removed 3 bases at V and 2 bases at J, with 14 bases between. The V gene's germline CDR1 is LNHDA and CDR2 SQIVND (reference sequence).

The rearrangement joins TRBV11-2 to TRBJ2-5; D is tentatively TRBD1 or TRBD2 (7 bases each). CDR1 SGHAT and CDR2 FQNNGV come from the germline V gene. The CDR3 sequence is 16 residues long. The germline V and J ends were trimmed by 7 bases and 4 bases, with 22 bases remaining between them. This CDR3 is CASIPGGGYPPETQYF. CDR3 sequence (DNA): TGTGCCAGCATCCCAGGGGGGGGGTACCCTCCAGAGACCCAGTACTTC.

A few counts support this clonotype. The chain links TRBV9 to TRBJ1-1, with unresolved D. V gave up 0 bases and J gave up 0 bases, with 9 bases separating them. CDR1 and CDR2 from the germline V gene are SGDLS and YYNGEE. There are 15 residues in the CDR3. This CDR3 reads CASSVGRNMNTEAFF. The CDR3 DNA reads TGTGCCAGCAGCGTAGGGCGGAATATGAACACTGAAGCTTTCTTT.

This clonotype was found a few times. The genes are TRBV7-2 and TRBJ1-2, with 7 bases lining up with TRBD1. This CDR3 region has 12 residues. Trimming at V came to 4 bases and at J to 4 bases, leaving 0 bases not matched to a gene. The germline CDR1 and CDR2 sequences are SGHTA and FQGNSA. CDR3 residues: CASSWDSYGYTF. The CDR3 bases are TGTGCCAGCAGCTGGGACAGCTATGGCTACACCTTC.

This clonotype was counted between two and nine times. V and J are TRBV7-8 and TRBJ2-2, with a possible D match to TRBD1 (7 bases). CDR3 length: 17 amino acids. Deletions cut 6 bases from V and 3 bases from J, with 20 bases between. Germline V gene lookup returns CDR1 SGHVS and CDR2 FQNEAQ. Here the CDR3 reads CASSLFYRGLDTGELFF. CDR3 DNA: TGTGCCAGCAGTCTATTTTACAGGGGACTGGACACCGGGGAGCTGTTTTTT.

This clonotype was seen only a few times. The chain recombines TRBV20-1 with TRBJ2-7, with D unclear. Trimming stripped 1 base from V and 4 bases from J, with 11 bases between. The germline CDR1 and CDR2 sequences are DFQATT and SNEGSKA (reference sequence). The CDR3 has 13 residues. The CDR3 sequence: CSARAFTTYEQYF. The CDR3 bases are TGCAGTGCTAGAGCGTTCACTACTTACGAGCAGTACTTC.

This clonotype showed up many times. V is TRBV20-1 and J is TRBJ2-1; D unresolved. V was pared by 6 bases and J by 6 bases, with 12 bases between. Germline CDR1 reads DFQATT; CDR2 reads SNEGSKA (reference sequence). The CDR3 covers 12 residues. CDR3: CSAPRMGNEQFF. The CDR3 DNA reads TGCAGTGCCCCTAGGATGGGCAATGAGCAGTTCTTC.

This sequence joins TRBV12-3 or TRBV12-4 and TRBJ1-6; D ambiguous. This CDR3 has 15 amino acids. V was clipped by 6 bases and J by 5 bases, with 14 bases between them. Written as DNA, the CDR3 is TGTGCCAGCAGCCTGTCCCAGAGGAATAATTCACCCCTCCACTTT. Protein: CASSLSQRNNSPLHF.

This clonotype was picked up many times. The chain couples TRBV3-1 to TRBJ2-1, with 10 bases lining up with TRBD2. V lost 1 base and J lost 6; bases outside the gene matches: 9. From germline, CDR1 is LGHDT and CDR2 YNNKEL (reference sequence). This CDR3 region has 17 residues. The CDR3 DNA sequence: TGTGCCAGCAGCCAAGGCTGGGCTAGCGGGAGTTTCAATGAGCAGTTCTTC. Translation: CASSQGWASGSFNEQFF.

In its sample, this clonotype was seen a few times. CDR3 protein: CASSLDEPTSVQFF. The CDR3, as DNA: TGTGCCAGCAGCTTGGATGAACCGACTAGCGTGCAGTTCTTC. The V gene is TRBV5-4, the J gene TRBJ2-1; 8 bases are shared with TRBD2. From germline, CDR1 is SGHNT and CDR2 YYREEE (reference sequence). Germline trimming cut 0 bases from V and 12 bases from J; bases unmatched to any gene: 8. There are 14 residues in the CDR3. Using reference TRBV5-4 and TRBJ2-1 for the parts outside the CDR3, the full variable domain is ETGVTQSPTHLIKTRGQQVTLRCSSQSGHNTVSWYQQALGQGPQFIFQYYREEENGRGNFPPRFSGLQFPNYSSELNVNALELDDSALYLCASSLDEPTSVQFFGPGTRLTVL.

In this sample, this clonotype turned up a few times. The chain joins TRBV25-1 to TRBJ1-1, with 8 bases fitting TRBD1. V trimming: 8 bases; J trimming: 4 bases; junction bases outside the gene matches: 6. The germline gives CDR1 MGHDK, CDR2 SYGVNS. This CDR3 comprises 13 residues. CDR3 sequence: CASRTGGSTEAFF. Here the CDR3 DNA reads TGTGCCAGCCGTACAGGGGGAAGCACTGAAGCTTTCTTT.

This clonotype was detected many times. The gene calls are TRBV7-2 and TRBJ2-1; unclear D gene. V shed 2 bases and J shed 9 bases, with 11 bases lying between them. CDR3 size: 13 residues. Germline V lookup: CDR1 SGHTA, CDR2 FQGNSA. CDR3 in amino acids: CASSLQLRSEQFF. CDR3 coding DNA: TGTGCCAGCAGCTTACAACTCCGAAGTGAGCAGTTCTTC.

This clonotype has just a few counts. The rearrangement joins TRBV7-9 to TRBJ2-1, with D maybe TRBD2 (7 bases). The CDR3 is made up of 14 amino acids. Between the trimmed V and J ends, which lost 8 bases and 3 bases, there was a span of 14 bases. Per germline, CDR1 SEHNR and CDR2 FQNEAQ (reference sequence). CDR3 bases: TGTGCCAGCCTTCCGGGGGGCCGCTACAATGAGCAGTTCTTC. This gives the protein CASLPGGRYNEQFF.

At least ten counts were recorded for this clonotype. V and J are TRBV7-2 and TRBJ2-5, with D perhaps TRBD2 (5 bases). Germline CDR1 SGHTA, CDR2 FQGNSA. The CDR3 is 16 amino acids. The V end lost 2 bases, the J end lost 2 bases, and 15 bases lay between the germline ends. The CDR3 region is CASSLSLLAHQETQYF. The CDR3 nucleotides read TGTGCCAGCAGCTTATCCCTGCTAGCACATCAAGAGACCCAGTACTTC.

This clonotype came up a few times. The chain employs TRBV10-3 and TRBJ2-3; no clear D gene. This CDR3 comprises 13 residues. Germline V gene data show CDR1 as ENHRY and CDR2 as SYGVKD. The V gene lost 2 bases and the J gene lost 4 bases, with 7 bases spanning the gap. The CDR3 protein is CAISESNADTQYF. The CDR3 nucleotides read TGTGCCATCAGTGAGAGTAATGCAGATACGCAGTATTTT.

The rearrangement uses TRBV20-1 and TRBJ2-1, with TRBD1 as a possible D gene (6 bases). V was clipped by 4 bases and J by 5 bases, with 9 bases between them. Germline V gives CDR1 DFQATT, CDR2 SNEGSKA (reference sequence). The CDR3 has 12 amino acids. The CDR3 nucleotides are TGCAGTGCTATTAACAGGGACAATGAGCAGTTCTTC. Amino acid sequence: CSAINRDNEQFF.

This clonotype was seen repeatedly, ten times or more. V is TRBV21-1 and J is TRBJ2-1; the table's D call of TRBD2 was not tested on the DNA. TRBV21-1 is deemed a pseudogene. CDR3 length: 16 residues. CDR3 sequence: CASSKATRGAYNEQFF. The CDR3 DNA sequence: TGTGCCAGCAGCAAAGCCACGCGGGGGGCCTACAATGAGCAGTTCTTC.

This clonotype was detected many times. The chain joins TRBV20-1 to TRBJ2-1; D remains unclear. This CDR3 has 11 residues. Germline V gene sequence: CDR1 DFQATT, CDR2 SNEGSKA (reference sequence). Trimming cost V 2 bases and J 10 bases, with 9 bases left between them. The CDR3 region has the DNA TGCAGTGCTAGATGGAGAGAGGAGCAGTTCTTC. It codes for CSARWREEQFF.

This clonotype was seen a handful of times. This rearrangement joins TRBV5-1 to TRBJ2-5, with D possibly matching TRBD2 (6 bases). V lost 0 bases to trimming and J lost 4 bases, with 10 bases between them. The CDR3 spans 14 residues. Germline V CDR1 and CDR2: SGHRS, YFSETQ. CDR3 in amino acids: CASSLERGGETQYF. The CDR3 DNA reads TGCGCCAGCAGCTTGGAAAGGGGAGGAGAGACCCAGTACTTC.

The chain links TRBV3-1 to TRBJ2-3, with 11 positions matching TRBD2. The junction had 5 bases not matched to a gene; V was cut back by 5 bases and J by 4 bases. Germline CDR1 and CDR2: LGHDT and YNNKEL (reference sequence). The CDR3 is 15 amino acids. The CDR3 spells CASSYNSGGADTQYF. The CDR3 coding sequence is TGTGCCAGCAGCTATAATAGCGGGGGGGCAGATACGCAGTATTTT.

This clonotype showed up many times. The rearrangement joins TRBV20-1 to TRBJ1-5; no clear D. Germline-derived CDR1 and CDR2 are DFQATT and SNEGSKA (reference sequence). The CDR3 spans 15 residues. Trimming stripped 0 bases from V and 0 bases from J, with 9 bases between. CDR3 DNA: TGCAGTGCTAGAGATAGGAGTCATAGCAATCAGCCCCAGCATTTT. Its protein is CSARDRSHSNQPQHF.